This T cell receptor beta chain was profiled in a study of regulatory T cells in long-lasting Graves disease. CDR1 is ENHRY, CDR2 SYGVKD, per germline. CDR3 size: 16 residues. J lost 4 bases, V lost 4 bases, and 8 bases had no gene match. Time point given: persistent/refractory GD, antithyroid drugs over 5 years with positive TRAb. RNA from PBMCs was the source of the TCR library. Building the TCR beta libraries relied on iRepertoire HTBI primers, and CDR3 regions underwent Arm-PCR. TCRdb analysed the multiplex PCR reads with MiXCR anew, one entry per CDR3 protein. The table has about 430,000 distinct CDR3 sequences, approximately 22% seen once.

The receptor was derived from a female donor with Graves disease. Specimen: peripheral blood mononuclear cells (PBMCs), collected when the disease was refractory, from a patient treated with antithyroid drugs. The chain recombines TRBV10-3 with TRBJ2-7, with 12 bases lining up with TRBD2. Here the CDR3 reads CAISATTSGSLYEQYF. CDR3 nucleotide sequence: TGTGCCATCAGTGCTACGACTAGCGGGAGTCTATACGAGCAGTACTTC.